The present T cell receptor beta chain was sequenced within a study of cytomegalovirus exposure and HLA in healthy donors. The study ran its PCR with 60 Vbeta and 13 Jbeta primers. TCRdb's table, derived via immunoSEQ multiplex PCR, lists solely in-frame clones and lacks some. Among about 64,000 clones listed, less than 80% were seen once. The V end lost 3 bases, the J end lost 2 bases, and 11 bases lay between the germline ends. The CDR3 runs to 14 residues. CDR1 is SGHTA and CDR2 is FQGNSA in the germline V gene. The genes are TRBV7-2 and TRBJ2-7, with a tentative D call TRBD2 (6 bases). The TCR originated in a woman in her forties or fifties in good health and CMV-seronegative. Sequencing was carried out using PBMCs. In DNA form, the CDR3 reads TGTGCCAGCAGCTTCTCCCCTAGCGCCTACGAGCAGTACTTC. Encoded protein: CASSFSPSAYEQYF.